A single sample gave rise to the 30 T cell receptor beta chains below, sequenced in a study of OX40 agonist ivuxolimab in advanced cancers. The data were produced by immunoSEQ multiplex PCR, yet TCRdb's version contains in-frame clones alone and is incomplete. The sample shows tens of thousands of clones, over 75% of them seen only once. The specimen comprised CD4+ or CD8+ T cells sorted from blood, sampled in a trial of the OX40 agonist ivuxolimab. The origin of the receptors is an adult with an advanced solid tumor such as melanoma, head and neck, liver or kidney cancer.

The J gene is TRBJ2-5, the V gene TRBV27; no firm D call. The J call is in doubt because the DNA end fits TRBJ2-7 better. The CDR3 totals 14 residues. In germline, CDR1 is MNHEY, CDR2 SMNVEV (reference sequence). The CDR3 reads CASRLTESSYEQYF. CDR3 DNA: TGTGCCAGCCGCCTGACCGAAAGCTCCTACGAGCAGTACTTC.

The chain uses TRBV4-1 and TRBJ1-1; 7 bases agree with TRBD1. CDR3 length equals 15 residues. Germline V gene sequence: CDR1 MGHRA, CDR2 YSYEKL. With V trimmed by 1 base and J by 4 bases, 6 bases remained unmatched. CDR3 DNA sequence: TGCGCCAGCAGCCAAGTGACAGGGCCAAGCACTGAAGCTTTCTTT. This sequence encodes CASSQVTGPSTEAFF.

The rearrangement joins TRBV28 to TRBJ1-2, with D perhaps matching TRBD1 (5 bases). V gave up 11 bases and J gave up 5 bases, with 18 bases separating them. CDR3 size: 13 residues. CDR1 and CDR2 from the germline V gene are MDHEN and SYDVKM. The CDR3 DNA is TGTGCCTGCGGGACGGAGTACGATTATGGCTACACCTTC. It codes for CACGTEYDYGYTF.

The CDR3 loop reads CASSLWGDGYTF. DNA for the CDR3: TGTGCCAGCAGTTTATGGGGGGACGGCTACACCTTC. The chain has TRBV28 and TRBJ1-2; D is perhaps TRBD1 (5 bases). V lost 0 bases to trimming and J lost 8 bases, with 7 bases between them. CDR3 length equals 12 residues. CDR1 and CDR2 from the germline V gene are MDHEN and SYDVKM.

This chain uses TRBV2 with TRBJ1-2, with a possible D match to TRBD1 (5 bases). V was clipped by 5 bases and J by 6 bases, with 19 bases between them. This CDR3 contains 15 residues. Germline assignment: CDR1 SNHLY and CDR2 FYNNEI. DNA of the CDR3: TGTGCCAGCAGTTCAACAATTTTGCAAGGGGATGGCTACACCTTC. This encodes CASSSTILQGDGYTF. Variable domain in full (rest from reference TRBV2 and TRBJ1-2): EPEVTQTPSHQVTQMGQEVILRCVPISNHLYFYWYRQILGQKVEFLVSFYNNEISEKSEIFDDQFSVERPDGSNFTLKIRSTKLEDSAMYFCASSSTILQGDGYTFGSGTRLTVV.

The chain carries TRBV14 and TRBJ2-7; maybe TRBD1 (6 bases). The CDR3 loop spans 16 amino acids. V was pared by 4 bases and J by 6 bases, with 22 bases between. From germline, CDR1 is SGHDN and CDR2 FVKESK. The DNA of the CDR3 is TGTGCCAGCAGCCGGAGACCGGGACAAGCTGACGTCGAGCAGTACTTC. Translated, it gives CASSRRPGQADVEQYF.

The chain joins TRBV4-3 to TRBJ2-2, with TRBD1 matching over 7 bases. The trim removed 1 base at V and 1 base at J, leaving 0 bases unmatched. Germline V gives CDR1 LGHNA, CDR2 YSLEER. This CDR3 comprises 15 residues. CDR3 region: CASSQGTGNTGELFF. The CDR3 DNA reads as TGCGCCAGCAGCCAAGGGACAGGGAACACCGGGGAGCTGTTTTTT.

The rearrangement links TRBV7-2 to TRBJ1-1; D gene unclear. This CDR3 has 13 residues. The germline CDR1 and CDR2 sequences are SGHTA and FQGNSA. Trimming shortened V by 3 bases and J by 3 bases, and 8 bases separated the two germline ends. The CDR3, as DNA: TGTGCCAGCAGCTTCCGGCTTGACACTGAAGCTTTCTTT. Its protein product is CASSFRLDTEAFF.

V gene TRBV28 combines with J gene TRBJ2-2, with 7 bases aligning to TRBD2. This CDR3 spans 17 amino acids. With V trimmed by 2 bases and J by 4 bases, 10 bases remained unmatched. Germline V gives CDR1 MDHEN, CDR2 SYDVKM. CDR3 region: CASSLQLAESVTGELFF. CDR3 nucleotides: TGTGCCAGCAGTTTACAGCTAGCGGAGTCTGTCACCGGGGAGCTGTTTTTT.

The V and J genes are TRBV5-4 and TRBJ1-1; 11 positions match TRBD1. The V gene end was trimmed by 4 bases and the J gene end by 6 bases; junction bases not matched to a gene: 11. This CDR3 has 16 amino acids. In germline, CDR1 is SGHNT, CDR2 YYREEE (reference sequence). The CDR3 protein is CASSDGQGASLAEAFF. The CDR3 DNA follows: TGTGCCAGCAGCGACGGACAGGGGGCTAGCTTAGCTGAAGCTTTCTTT.

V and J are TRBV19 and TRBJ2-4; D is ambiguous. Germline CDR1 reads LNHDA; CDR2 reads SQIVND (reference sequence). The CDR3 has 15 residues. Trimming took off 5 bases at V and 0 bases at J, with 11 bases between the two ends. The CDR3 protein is CASSSGRLAKNIQYF. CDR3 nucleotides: TGTGCCAGTAGTTCTGGCAGGCTAGCCAAAAACATTCAGTACTTC.

The CDR3 bases are TGTGCCAGCAGCCACCCGACCGGGCGGGAGACCCAGTACTTC. Encoded protein: CASSHPTGRETQYF. The V call is TRBV25-1, the J call TRBJ2-5; D unresolved. This CDR3 has 14 amino acids. The V gene lost 6 bases and the J gene lost 5 bases, with 16 bases spanning the gap. Germline loops: CDR1 MGHDK, CDR2 SYGVNS.

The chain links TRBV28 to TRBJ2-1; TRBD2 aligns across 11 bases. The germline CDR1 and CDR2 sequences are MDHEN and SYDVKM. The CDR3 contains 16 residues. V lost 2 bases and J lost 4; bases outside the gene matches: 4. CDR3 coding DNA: TGTGCCAGCAGTTTAACCGGGACTAGCGGATACAATGAGCAGTTCTTC. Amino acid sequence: CASSLTGTSGYNEQFF.

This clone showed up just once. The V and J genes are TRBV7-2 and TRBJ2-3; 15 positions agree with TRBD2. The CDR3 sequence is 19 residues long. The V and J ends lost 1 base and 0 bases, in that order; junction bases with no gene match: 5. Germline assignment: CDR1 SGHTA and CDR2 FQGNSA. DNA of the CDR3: TGTGCCAGCAGCTTAGTCCCGGGACTAGCGGGAGGAAGCACAGATACGCAGTATTTT. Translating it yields CASSLVPGLAGGSTDTQYF.

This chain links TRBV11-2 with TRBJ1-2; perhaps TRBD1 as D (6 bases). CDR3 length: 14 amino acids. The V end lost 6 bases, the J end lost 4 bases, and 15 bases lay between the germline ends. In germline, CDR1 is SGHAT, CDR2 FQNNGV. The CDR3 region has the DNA TGTGCCAGCAGGAATATCAGGGGAGGCTATGGCTACACCTTC. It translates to CASRNIRGGYGYTF.

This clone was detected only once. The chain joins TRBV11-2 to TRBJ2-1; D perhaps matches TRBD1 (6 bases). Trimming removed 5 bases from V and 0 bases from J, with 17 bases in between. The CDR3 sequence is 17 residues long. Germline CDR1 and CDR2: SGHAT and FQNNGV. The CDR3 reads CASSLRTAASSYNEQFF. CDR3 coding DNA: TGTGCCAGCAGCCTAAGGACAGCGGCCAGCTCCTACAATGAGCAGTTCTTC.

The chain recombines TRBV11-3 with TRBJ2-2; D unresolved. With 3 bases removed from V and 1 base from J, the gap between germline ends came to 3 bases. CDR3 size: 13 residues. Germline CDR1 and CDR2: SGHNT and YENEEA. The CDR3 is CASSFRNTGELFF. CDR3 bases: TGTGCCAGCAGCTTTAGGAACACCGGGGAGCTGTTTTTT.

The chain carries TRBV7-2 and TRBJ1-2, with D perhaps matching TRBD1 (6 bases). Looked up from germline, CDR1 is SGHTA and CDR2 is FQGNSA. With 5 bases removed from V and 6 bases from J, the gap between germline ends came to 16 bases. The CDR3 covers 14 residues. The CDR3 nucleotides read TGTGCCAGCAGCGGGGTGGGGGGCTCCAATGGCTACACCTTC. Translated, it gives CASSGVGGSNGYTF. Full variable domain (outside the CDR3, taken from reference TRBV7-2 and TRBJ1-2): GAGVSQSPSNKVTEKGKDVELRCDPISGHTALYWYRQSLGQGLEFLIYFQGNSAPDKSGLPSDRFSAERTGGSVSTLTIQRTQQEDSAVYLCASSGVGGSNGYTFGSGTRLTVV.

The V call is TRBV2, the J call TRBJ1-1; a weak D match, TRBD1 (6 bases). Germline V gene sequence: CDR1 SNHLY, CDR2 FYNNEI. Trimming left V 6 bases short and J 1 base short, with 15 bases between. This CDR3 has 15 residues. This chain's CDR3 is CASRTAGTPNTEAFF. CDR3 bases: TGTGCCAGCAGGACCGCCGGGACACCGAACACTGAAGCTTTCTTT.

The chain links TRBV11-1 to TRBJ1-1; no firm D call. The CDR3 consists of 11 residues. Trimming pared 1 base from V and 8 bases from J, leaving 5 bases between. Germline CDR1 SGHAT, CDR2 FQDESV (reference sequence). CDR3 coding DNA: TGTGCCAGCAGCTTAGTTGGGGAAGCTTTCTTT. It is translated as CASSLVGEAFF.

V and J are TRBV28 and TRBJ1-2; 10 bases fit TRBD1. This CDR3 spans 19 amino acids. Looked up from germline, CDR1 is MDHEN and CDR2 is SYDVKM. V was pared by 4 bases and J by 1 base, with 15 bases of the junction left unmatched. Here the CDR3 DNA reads TGTGCCAGCAGTTCAATGAAGGGACAGGGGAGGTGGGATAACTATGGCTACACCTTC. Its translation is CASSSMKGQGRWDNYGYTF.

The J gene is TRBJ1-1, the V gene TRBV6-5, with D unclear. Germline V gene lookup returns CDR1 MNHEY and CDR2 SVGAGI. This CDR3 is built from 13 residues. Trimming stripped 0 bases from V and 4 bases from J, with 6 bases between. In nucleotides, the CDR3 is TGTGCCAGCAGTTACTCGGAAGGCACTGAAGCTTTCTTT. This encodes CASSYSEGTEAFF.

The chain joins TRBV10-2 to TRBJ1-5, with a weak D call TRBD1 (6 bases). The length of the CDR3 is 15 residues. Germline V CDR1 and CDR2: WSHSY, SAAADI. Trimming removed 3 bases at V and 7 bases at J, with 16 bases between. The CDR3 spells CASSEVAGADQPQHF. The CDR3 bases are TGCGCCAGCAGTGAAGTTGCAGGGGCCGACCAGCCCCAGCATTTT.

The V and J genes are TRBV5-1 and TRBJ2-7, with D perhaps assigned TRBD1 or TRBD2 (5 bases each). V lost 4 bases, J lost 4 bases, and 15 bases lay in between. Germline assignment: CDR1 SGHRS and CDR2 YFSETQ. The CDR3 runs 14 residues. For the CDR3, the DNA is TGCGCCAGCAGCCAGGGAGACCGAATGTACGAGCAGTACTTC. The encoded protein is CASSQGDRMYEQYF.

The DNA of the CDR3 is TGTGCCAGCAGTGGGGGATTATCTTTCTCCTACGAGCAGTACTTC. Translation gives CASSGGLSFSYEQYF. The rearrangement uses TRBV6-1 and TRBJ2-7, with no clear D. Trimming removed 4 bases at V and 0 bases at J, with 13 bases between. The V gene's germline CDR1 is MNHNS and CDR2 SASEGT. There are 15 residues in the CDR3.

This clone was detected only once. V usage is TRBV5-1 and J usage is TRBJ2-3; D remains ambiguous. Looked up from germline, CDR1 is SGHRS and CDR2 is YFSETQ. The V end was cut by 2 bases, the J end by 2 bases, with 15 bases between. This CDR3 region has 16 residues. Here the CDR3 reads CASSLTTTGLTDTQYF. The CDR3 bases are TGCGCCAGCAGCTTAACTACCACTGGCCTCACAGATACGCAGTATTTT.

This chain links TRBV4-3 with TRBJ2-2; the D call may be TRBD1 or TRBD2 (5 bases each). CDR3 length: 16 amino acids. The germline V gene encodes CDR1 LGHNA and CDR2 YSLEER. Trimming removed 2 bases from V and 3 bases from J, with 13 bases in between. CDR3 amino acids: CASSQHGTDDTGELFF. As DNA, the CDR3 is TGCGCCAGCAGCCAACACGGGACGGATGACACCGGGGAGCTGTTTTTT.

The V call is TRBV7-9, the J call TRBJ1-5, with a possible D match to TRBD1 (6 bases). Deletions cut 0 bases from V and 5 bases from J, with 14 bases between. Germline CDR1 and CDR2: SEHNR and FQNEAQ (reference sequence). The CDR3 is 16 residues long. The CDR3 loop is CASSLANAGEYQPQHF. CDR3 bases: TGTGCCAGCAGCTTAGCGAACGCAGGGGAATATCAGCCCCAGCATTTT.

CDR3 protein: CASGREKQYF. CDR3 DNA: TGTGCCAGCGGGCGGGAGAAGCAGTACTTC. The V and J genes are TRBV7-2 and TRBJ2-7, with TRBD2 matching 7 bases. V shed 8 bases, J shed 8 bases, and the junction held 3 bases outside the gene matches. In germline, CDR1 is SGHTA, CDR2 FQGNSA. The CDR3 spans 10 residues.

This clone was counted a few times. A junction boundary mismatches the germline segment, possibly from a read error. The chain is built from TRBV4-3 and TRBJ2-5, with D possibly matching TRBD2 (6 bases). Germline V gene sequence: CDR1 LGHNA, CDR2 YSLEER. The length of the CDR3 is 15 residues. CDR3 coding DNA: TGCGCCAGCAGCCAGTCACTAGCAGAACAAGGGACCCAGTACTTC. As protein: CASSQSLAEQGTQYF.